Below, 17 T cell receptor beta chains from the same sample are listed, as sequenced in a study of blood T cell repertoires in COVID-19 (dated by TCRdb to the early 2020s). Library construction relied on the immunoSEQ multiplex PCR assay. TCRdb's version of the immuneACCESS table is confined to in-frame rearrangements and falls short of the full clone set. An unresolved V gene accounts for under half of the shortfall where checked; the remainder is of unknown origin. The sample yields 200,000 to 250,000 clones; roughly 82% were counted once. 2% to 2.5% of the sample is in the top ten clones. Sequencing input: PBMCs or T cells enriched from blood (not recorded which). All receptors come from a woman aged 45-65 years who had recovered from COVID-19.

This rearrangement joins TRBV7-9 to TRBJ2-1; TRBD2 agrees at 13 bases. There are 15 residues in the CDR3. V gave up 11 bases and J gave up 9 bases; unmatched junction bases: 13. CDR1 is SEHNR and CDR2 is FQNEAQ in the germline V gene (reference sequence). The CDR3 nucleotides read TGTGCCGGCCAACCCGGACTAGCGGGAGTTGGTGAGCAGTTCTTC. Translating gives CAGQPGLAGVGEQFF.

The chain combines TRBV7-2 with TRBJ2-7; D possibly corresponds to TRBD2 (6 bases). The germline V gene encodes CDR1 SGHTA and CDR2 FQGNSA. V was clipped by 5 bases and J by 0 bases, with 17 bases between them. The CDR3 is made up of 16 amino acids. The CDR3 sequence: CASSQYFGGSSYEQYF. The CDR3 DNA reads TGTGCCAGCAGCCAATACTTCGGGGGAAGCTCCTACGAGCAGTACTTC.

V usage is TRBV7-3 and J usage is TRBJ2-2, with 15 positions matching TRBD2. The germline V gene encodes CDR1 SGHTA and CDR2 FQGTGA. After removal of 4 bases from V and 1 base from J, the junction contained 7 bases not matched to a gene. CDR3 length equals 19 residues. CDR3 sequence reads: CASSSTGTSGRLNTGELFF. Written as DNA, the CDR3 is TGTGCCAGCAGCTCCACTGGGACTAGCGGGAGGTTGAACACCGGGGAGCTGTTTTTT.

The CDR3 sequence: CASSPSRESSYNEQFF. CDR3 DNA: TGTGCCAGCAGCCCGTCCCGGGAAAGCTCCTACAATGAGCAGTTCTTC. This chain links TRBV13 with TRBJ2-1, with TRBD2 as a possible D gene (5 bases). The CDR3 is made up of 16 amino acids. Per the germline V gene, CDR1 is PRHDT and CDR2 is FYEKMQ (reference sequence). Trimming cost V 5 bases and J 0 bases, with 14 bases left between them.

The V gene is TRBV4-1, the J gene TRBJ2-5; 10 positions agree with TRBD2. J gave up 5 bases and V 0 bases, and 12 bases lay outside the gene matches. The CDR3 length is 18 residues. CDR1 and CDR2 (germline): MGHRA, YSYEKL. The CDR3, as DNA: TGCGCCAGCAGCCAAGATCTACTAGCGGGACCCCGAGAGGAGACCCAGTACTTC. It translates to CASSQDLLAGPREETQYF.

The CDR3 sequence is CASMTGSYEQYF. For the CDR3, the DNA is TGTGCCAGCATGACAGGATCCTACGAGCAGTACTTC. The V call is TRBV2, the J call TRBJ2-7, with D perhaps matching TRBD1 (6 bases). The V gene lost 7 bases and the J gene lost 1 base, with 8 bases spanning the gap. The length of the CDR3 is 12 residues. CDR1 and CDR2 from the germline V gene are SNHLY and FYNNEI.

The genes are TRBV10-3 and TRBJ1-2, with 9 bases aligning to TRBD1. This CDR3 spans 20 amino acids. The V and J ends lost 6 bases and 7 bases, in that order; junction bases with no gene match: 27. Germline V gene data show CDR1 as ENHRY and CDR2 as SYGVKD. The CDR3 loop reads CAIRDSTGGANHPGKGGYTF. In DNA, the CDR3 is TGTGCCATCAGGGACTCCACAGGGGGCGCTAATCACCCAGGGAAGGGTGGCTACACCTTC.

The CDR3 protein is CASSVTLFNTGAGGYTF. The CDR3 DNA reads TGTGCCAGCAGCGTAACCCTGTTCAATACAGGGGCAGGAGGCTACACCTTC. This chain connects TRBV7-9 to TRBJ1-2, with 7 bases lining up with TRBD1. CDR3 size: 17 residues. The J segment lost 8 bases and the V segment lost 5 bases, leaving 20 bases of the junction unmatched. Germline CDR1 and CDR2: SEHNR and FQNEAQ (reference sequence).

The chain is built from TRBV28 and TRBJ1-1; perhaps TRBD1 as D (6 bases). The germline V gene encodes CDR1 MDHEN and CDR2 SYDVKM. The CDR3 totals 14 residues. The V and J ends lost 3 bases and 6 bases respectively, with 14 bases between them. CDR3 protein: CASSFIQRTAEAFF. The CDR3 DNA sequence: TGTGCCAGCAGTTTCATCCAACGGACAGCTGAAGCTTTCTTT.

The V call is TRBV7-9, the J call TRBJ2-2; 7 nucleotides match TRBD2. The CDR3 has 14 amino acids. Germline loops: CDR1 SEHNR, CDR2 FQNEAQ (reference sequence). Losses at the gene ends were 7 bases for V and 1 base for J; bases not matched to a gene: 3. The CDR3 DNA reads TGTGCCAGCAAGGGACTAAAGAACACCGGGGAGCTGTTTTTT. This gives the protein CASKGLKNTGELFF.

This chain connects TRBV5-6 to TRBJ1-4, with D hard to call. The CDR3 is made up of 14 amino acids. With 2 bases removed from V and 8 bases from J, the gap between germline ends came to 13 bases. Per the germline V gene, CDR1 is SGHDT and CDR2 is YYEEEE. CDR3 bases: TGTGCCAGCAGCTTCGTCCGACCGGGAGAAAAACTGTTTTTT. Amino acid sequence: CASSFVRPGEKLFF. Together with reference TRBV5-6 and TRBJ1-4, the CDR3 gives the full variable domain: DAGVTQSPTHLIKTRGQQVTLRCSPKSGHDTVSWYQQALGQGPQFIFQYYEEEERQRGNFPDRFSGHQFPNYSSELNVNALLLGDSALYLCASSFVRPGEKLFFGSGTQLSVL.

The count of this clone is one. The chain carries TRBV19 and TRBJ1-2; perhaps TRBD1 as D (5 bases). The germline V gene encodes CDR1 LNHDA and CDR2 SQIVND (reference sequence). The CDR3 extends over 13 amino acids. V was cut by 7 bases and J by 7 bases, with 16 bases left in between. The CDR3 is CASTPGGAVGYTF. The CDR3, as DNA: TGTGCCAGTACCCCAGGTGGGGCAGTTGGCTACACCTTC.

The genes are TRBV27 and TRBJ2-3; 7 bases match TRBD1. This CDR3 region has 15 residues. V lost 10 bases to trimming and J lost 4 bases; unmatched junction nucleotides: 14. Looked up from germline, CDR1 is MNHEY and CDR2 is SMNVEV (reference sequence). CDR3 in amino acids: CATSDRPTGADTQYF. The CDR3 DNA is TGTGCCACTTCGGACAGGCCCACCGGGGCAGATACGCAGTATTTT.

This clone showed up just a few times. The CDR3 protein is CASSHNGLGGDEAFF. CDR3 nucleotides: TGCGCCAGCAGCCATAATGGCCTCGGGGGAGATGAAGCTTTCTTT. The chain uses TRBV4-1 and TRBJ1-1; a possible D gene is TRBD1 (5 bases). Germline CDR1 is MGHRA and CDR2 is YSYEKL. There are 15 residues in the CDR3. V was trimmed by 3 bases and J by 7 bases, leaving 18 bases between them.

V and J are TRBV29-1 and TRBJ2-1, with 12 bases identical to TRBD1. CDR3 size: 14 residues. The J segment lost 6 bases and the V segment lost 6 bases, leaving 6 bases of the junction unmatched. Per the germline V gene, CDR1 is SQVTM and CDR2 is ANQGSEA. CDR3 sequence reads: CSVDRGQGANEQFF. Here the CDR3 DNA reads TGCAGCGTAGACCGGGGACAGGGGGCCAATGAGCAGTTCTTC.

The rearrangement uses TRBV3-1 (or the pseudogene TRBV3-2) and TRBJ1-3, with D possibly being TRBD1 (5 bases). In germline, CDR1 is LGHDT, CDR2 YNNKEL (reference sequence). Trimming took 3 bases from V and 7 from J, leaving 34 bases between them. The CDR3 is 21 amino acids. DNA of the CDR3: TGTGCCAGCAGCCATCGCGGGGCGGCTTCACAGGTTCGAAGCAAATTTAACACCATATATTTT. Translated, it gives CASSHRGAASQVRSKFNTIYF.

The chain employs TRBV6-5 and TRBJ1-2; D possibly corresponds to TRBD1 (5 bases). The germline V and J ends were trimmed by 0 bases and 4 bases, with 12 bases remaining between them. In germline, CDR1 is MNHEY, CDR2 SVGAGI. The CDR3 is made up of 15 amino acids. The CDR3 nucleotides read TGTGCCAGCAGTTACTCGGGACTCGGGAGCTATGGCTACACCTTC. Translating it yields CASSYSGLGSYGYTF.